This T cell receptor (beta chain) is drawn from a study of T cell responses to AZD1222 COVID-19 vaccine. Points from the study as a whole: At baseline, seropositivity was found in only 6 or 7 AZD1222 recipients. Possibly, clonal diversity was underestimated; donors were largely white British and included more females.

On this clone itself: Its antigen is unknown.

Germline V lookup: CDR1 SGHRS, CDR2 YFSETQ. This CDR3 comprises 15 residues. V gave up 4 bases and J gave up 5 bases, with 18 bases separating them. Sequencing used immunoSEQ multiplex PCR; TCRdb keeps in-frame clones, though not all of them. The sample carries some 140,000 clones, over 80% recorded once. Second-dose groups at about 4 or about 12 weeks were pooled. This clonotype was sampled from an adult who received the AZD1222 COVID-19 vaccine. The specimen comprised peripheral blood, sampled 28 days after the second AZD1222 dose. This chain uses TRBV5-1 with TRBJ2-5, with D possibly TRBD2 on 6 matching bases. CDR3 in amino acids: CASSRGDRREETQYF. The CDR3 bases are TGCGCCAGCAGCAGGGGTGATCGGAGGGAGGAGACCCAGTACTTC.